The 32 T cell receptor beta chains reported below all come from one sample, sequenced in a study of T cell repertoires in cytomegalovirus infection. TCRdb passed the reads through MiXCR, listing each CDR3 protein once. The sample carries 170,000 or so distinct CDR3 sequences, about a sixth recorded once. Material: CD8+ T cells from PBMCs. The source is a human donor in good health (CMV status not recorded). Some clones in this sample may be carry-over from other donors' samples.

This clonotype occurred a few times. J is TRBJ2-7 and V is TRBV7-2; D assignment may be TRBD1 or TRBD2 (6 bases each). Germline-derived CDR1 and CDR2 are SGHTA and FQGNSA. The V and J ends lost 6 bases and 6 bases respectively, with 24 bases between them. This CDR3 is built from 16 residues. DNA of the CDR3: TGTGCCAGCAGTCCCTGGAGGGGACAAGCAAATTCCGAGCAGTACTTC. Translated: CASSPWRGQANSEQYF.

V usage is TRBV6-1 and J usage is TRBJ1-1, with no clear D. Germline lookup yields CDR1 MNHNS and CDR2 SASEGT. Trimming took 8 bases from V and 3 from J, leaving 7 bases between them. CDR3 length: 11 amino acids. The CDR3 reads CASLWYTEAFF. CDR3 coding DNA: TGTGCCAGCCTATGGTACACTGAAGCTTTCTTT.

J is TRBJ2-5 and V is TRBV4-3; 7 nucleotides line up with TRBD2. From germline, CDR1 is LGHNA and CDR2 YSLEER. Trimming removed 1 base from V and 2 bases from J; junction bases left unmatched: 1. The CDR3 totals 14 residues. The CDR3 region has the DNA TGCGCCAGCAGCCAAGTGGGGGGGCAAGAGACCCAGTACTTC. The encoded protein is CASSQVGGQETQYF.

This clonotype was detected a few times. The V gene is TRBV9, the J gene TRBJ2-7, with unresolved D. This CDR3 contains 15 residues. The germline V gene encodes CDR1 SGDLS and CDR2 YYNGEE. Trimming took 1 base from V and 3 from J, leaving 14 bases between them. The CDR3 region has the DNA TGTGCCAGCAGCGTAAGAGAAACGGCCCGCTACGAGCAGTACTTC. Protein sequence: CASSVRETARYEQYF.

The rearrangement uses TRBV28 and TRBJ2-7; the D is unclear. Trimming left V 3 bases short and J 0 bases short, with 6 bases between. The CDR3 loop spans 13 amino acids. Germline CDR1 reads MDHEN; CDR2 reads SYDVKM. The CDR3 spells CASSFQNSYEQYF. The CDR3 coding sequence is TGTGCCAGCAGTTTTCAGAACTCCTACGAGCAGTACTTC.

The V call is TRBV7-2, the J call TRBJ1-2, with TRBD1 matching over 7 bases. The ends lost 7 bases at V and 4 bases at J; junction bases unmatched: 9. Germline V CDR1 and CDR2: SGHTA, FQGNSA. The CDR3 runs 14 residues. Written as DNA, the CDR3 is TGTGCCAGCACTACGGGACAGCTGACCTATGGCTACACCTTC. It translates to CASTTGQLTYGYTF.

CDR3 residues: CASIVWAPGHLTTGTDTQYF. CDR3 nucleotide sequence: TGTGCCAGCATCGTATGGGCCCCGGGACACCTCACGACCGGCACAGATACGCAGTATTTT. The V gene is TRBV6-6, the J gene TRBJ2-3; a possible D gene is TRBD1 (6 bases). The germline CDR1 and CDR2 sequences are MNHNY and SVGAGI (reference sequence). The V end was cut by 7 bases, the J end by 1 base, with 30 bases between. The CDR3 runs to 20 residues.

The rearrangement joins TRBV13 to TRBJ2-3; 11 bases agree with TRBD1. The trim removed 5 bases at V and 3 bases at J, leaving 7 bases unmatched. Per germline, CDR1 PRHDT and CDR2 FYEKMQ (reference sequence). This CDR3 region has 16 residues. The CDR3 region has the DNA TGTGCCAGCAGCCCATCCGGGACAGGGGGAACAGATACGCAGTATTTT. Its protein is CASSPSGTGGTDTQYF.

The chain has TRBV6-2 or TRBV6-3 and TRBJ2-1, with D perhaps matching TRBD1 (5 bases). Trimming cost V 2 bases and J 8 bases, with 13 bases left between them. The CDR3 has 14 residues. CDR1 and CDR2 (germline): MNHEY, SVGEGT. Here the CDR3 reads CASSYLVETDEQFF. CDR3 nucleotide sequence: TGTGCCAGCAGTTACCTCGTGGAGACAGATGAGCAGTTCTTC.

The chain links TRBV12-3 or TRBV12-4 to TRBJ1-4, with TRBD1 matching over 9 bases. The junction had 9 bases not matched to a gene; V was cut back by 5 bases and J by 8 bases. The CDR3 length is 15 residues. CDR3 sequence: CASSPGGGQGEKLFF. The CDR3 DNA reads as TGTGCCAGCAGTCCAGGGGGGGGACAGGGCGAAAAACTGTTTTTT.

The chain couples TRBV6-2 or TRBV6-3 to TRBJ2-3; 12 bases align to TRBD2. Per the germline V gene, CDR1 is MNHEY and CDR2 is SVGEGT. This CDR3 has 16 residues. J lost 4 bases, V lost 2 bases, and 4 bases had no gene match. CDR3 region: CASSYTGLAGSDTQYF. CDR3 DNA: TGTGCCAGCAGTTACACCGGACTAGCGGGGTCAGATACGCAGTATTTT.

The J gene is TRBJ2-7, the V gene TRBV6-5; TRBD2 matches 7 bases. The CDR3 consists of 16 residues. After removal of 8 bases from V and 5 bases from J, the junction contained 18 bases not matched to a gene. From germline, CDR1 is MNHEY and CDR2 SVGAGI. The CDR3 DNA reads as TGTGCCAGCTCCCCCGAGCTGGGGGGGATATTGGACGAGCAGTACTTC. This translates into CASSPELGGILDEQYF.

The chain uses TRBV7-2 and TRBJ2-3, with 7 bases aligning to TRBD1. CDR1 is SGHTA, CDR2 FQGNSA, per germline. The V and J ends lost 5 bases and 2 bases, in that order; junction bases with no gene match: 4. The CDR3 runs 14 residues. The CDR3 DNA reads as TGTGCCAGCAGCCGCGAGGGGGCCACAGATACGCAGTATTTT. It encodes CASSREGATDTQYF.

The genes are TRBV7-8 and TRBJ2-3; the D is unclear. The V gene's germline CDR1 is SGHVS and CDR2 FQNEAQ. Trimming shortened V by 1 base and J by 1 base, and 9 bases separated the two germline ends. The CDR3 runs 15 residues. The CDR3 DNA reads TGTGCCAGCAGCTTAGATCCAGGAGGCACAGATACGCAGTATTTT. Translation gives CASSLDPGGTDTQYF.

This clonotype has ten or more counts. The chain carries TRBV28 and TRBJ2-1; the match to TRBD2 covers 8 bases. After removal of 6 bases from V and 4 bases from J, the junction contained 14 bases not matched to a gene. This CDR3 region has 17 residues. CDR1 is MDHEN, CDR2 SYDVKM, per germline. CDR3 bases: TGTGCCAGCAGCACAACACGGGCGGGGGGCCCTTACAATGAGCAGTTCTTC. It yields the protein CASSTTRAGGPYNEQFF.

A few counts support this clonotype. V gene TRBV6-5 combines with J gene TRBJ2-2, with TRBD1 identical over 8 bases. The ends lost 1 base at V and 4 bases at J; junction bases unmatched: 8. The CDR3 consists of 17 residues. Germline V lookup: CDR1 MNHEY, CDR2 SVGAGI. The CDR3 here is CASSYWRQGTSTGELFF. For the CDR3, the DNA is TGTGCCAGCAGTTACTGGAGACAGGGGACGAGCACCGGGGAGCTGTTTTTT.

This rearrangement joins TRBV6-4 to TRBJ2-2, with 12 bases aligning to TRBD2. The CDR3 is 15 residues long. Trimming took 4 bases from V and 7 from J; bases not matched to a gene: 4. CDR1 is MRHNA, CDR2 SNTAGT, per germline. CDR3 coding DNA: TGTGCCAGCAGTGCTAGCGGGGGGGCCGGCGGGGAGCTGTTTTTT. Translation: CASSASGGAGGELFF.

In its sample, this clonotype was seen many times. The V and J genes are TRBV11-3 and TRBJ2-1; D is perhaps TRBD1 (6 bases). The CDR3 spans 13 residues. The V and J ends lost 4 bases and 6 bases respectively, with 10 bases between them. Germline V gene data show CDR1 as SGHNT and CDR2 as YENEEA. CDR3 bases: TGTGCCAGCAGCTCCTACAGGGCCAATGAGCAGTTCTTC. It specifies CASSSYRANEQFF.

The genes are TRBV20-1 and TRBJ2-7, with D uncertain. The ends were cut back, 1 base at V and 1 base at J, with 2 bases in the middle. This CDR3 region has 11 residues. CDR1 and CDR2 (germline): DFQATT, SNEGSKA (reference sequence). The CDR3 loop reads CSARVSYEQYF. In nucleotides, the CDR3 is TGCAGTGCTAGAGTTTCCTACGAGCAGTACTTC.

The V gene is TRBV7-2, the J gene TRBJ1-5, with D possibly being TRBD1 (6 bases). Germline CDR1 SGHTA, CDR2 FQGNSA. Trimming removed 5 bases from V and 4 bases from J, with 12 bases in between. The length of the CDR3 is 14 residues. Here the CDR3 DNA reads TGTGCCAGCAGCCCCGACAGGCCGAATCAGCCCCAGCATTTT. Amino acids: CASSPDRPNQPQHF.

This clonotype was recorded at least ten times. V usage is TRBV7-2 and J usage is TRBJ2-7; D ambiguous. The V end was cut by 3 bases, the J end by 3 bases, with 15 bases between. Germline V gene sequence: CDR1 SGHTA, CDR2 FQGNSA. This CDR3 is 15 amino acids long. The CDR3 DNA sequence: TGTGCCAGCAGCTTGGAGTCCCCGAGGTTCTACGAGCAGTACTTC. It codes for CASSLESPRFYEQYF.

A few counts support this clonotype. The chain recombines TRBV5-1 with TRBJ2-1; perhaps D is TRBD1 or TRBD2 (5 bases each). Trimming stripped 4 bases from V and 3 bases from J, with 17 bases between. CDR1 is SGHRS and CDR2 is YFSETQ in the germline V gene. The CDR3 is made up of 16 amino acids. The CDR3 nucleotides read TGCGCCAGCAGCCCCCCAGCGAGGGGCGACTACAATGAGCAGTTCTTC. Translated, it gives CASSPPARGDYNEQFF.

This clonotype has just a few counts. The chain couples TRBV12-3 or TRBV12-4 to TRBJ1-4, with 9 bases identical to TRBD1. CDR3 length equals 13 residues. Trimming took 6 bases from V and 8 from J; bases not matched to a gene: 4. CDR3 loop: CASSRTGEEKLFF. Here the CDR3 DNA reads TGTGCCAGCAGCCGGACAGGGGAAGAAAAACTGTTTTTT.

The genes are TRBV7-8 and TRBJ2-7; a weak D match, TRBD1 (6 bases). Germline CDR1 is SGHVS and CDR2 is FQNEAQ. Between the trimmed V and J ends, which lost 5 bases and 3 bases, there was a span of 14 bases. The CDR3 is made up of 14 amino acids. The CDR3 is CASSAWTQGYEQYF. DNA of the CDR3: TGTGCCAGCAGCGCTTGGACACAGGGCTACGAGCAGTACTTC.

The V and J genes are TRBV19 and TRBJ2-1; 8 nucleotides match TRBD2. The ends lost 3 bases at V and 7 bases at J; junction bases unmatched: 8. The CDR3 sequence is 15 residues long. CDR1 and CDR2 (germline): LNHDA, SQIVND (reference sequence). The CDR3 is CASSILAGTGNEQFF. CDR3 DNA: TGTGCCAGTAGTATCCTAGCGGGTACGGGGAATGAGCAGTTCTTC. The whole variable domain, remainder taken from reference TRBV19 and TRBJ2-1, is DGGITQSPKYLFRKEGQNVTLSCEQNLNHDAMYWYRQDPGQGLRLIYYSQIVNDFQKGDIAEGYSVSREKKESFPLTVTSAQKNPTAFYLCASSILAGTGNEQFFGPGTRLTVL.

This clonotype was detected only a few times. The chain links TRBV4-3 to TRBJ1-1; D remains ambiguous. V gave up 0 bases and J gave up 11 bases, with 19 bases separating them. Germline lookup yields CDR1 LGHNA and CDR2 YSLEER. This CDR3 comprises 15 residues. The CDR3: CASSQEEQSRSVAFF. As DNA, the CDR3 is TGCGCCAGCAGCCAAGAGGAACAGAGTCGGAGTGTGGCTTTCTTT.

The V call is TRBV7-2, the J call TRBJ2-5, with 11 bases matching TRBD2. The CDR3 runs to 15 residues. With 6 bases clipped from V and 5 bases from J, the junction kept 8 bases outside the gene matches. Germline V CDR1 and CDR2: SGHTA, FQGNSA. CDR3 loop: CASRPETSGVETQYF. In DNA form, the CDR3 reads TGTGCCAGCAGACCTGAGACTAGCGGGGTGGAGACCCAGTACTTC.

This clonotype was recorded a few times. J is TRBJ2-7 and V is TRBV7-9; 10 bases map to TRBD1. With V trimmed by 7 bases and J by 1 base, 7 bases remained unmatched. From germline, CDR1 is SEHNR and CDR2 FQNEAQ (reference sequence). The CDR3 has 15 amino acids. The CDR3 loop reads CASTPRDRGSYEQYF. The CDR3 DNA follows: TGTGCCAGCACCCCCCGGGACAGGGGTTCCTACGAGCAGTACTTC.

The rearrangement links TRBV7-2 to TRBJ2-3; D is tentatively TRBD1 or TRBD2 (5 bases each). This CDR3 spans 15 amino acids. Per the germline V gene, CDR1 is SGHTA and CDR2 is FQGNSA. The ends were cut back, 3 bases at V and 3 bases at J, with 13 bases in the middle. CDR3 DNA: TGTGCCAGCAGCTTCCGGGGCAGGTGGACAGATACGCAGTATTTT. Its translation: CASSFRGRWTDTQYF.

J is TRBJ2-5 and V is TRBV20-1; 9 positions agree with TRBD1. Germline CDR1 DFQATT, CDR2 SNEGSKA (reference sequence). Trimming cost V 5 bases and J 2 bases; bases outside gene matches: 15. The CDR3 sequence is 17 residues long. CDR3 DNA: TGCAGTGCTGCTGGAGCCCTCCGGACAGGGGTGCAAGAGACCCAGTACTTC. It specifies CSAAGALRTGVQETQYF.

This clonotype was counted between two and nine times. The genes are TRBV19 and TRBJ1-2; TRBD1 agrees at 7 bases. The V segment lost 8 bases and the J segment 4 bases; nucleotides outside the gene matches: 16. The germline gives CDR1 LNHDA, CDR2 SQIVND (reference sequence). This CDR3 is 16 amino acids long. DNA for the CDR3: TGTGCCAGTCGATATCGCGTGGAGGGGGCCGGCTATGGCTACACCTTC. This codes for CASRYRVEGAGYGYTF.

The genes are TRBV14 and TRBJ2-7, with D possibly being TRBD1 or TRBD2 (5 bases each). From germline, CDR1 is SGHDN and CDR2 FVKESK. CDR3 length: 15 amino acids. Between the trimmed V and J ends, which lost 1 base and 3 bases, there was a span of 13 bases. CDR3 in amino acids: CASSQVRGALYEQYF. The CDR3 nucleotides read TGTGCCAGCAGCCAAGTTAGGGGAGCCCTCTACGAGCAGTACTTC.